Sequencing of this T cell receptor (beta chain) was carried out in a study of T cells after yellow fever vaccination. Whole-study findings and limits: Secondary responses were weaker yet peaked faster, day 5 versus 15.

MiXCR, run by TCRdb on the 5' RACE reads, gives a single entry per CDR3 protein. Among more than 450,000 distinct CDR3 sequences, less than 25% were seen once, and the ten largest hold about a sixth. The CDR3 is 15 amino acids. The V and J ends lost 6 bases and 5 bases respectively, with 19 bases between them. Germline values: CDR1 MNHNS, CDR2 SASEGT. This clonotype was detected only a few times. Its matching antigen is unknown. The chain recombines TRBV6-1 with TRBJ2-5; TRBD1 might be the D (6 bases). Material: PBMCs, obtained roughly 20 days after the first yellow fever vaccination. This clonotype originated in a man younger than 35 who received the YFV17D yellow fever vaccine. Written as DNA, the CDR3 is TGTGCCAGCAGCACCAACAGGGCGGTATACGAGACCCAGTACTTC. Its translation is CASSTNRAVYETQYF.